A selection of T cell receptor beta chains follows, all from one sample in a study of metastatic and nonmetastatic thyroid tumors. TCRdb reprocessed the PCR reads using MiXCR. Of just over 70,000 clones listed, 18% are singletons. The sample comprised blood. Receptors were obtained from a female donor with papillary thyroid cancer or a benign thyroid nodule (not recorded which). Some clones in this sample may be carry-over from other donors' samples. CDR3s include the opening cysteine and the closing phenylalanine or tryptophan. D genes are given only for firm matches. The size entry is marked missing in some rows and otherwise reads once, few, many or a size class.

j_call | v_call | clone_size | d_call | cdr3_aa | cdr3_nt
TRBJ1-2 | TRBV7-9 | once | . | CASSPPGARGGYTF | TGTGCCAGCAGCCCTCCGGGGGCGAGGGGTGGCTACACCTTC
TRBJ2-7 | TRBV29-1 | many | . | CSAAVGGGYEQYF | TGCAGCGCTGCCGTGGGGGGCGGATACGAGCAGTACTTC
TRBJ2-6 | TRBV28 | many | . | CASARGSGANVLTF | TGTGCCAGCGCCCGGGGTAGTGGGGCCAACGTCCTGACTTTC
TRBJ2-1 | TRBV12-5 | once | . | CASGLVGSGAPSSYNEQFF | TGTGCTAGTGGTTTGGTAGGGTCCGGCGCCCCTAGCTCCTACAATGAGCAGTTCTTC
TRBJ2-5 | TRBV9 | few | TRBD2 | CASSVGEASGRRETQYF | TGTGCCAGCAGCGTAGGGGAAGCTAGCGGGAGGAGGGAGACCCAGTACTTC
TRBJ2-1 | TRBV19 | many | . | CASSIWGTHYNEQFF | TGTGCCAGTAGTATTTGGGGGACCCATTACAATGAGCAGTTCTTC
TRBJ2-3 | TRBV29-1 | many | TRBD2 | CSGTGETSGSTDTQYF | TGCAGCGGCACAGGGGAGACTAGCGGGAGCACAGATACGCAGTATTTT
TRBJ2-1 | TRBV30 | many | . | CAWGVRGLSYNEQFF | TGTGCCTGGGGGGTTAGAGGGCTATCCTACAATGAGCAGTTCTTC
TRBJ1-1 | TRBV6-1 | many | . | CASRRGGGTEAFF | TGTGCCAGCAGAAGGGGGGGTGGCACTGAAGCTTTCTTT
TRBJ2-5 | TRBV7-2 | many | . | CASSSQGGVNQYF | TGTGCCAGCAGCTCCCAGGGCGGGGTCAACCAGTACTTC
TRBJ2-7 | TRBV20-1 | . | . | CSVREWRAYEQYF | TGCAGTGTTAGGGAGTGGAGGGCTTACGAGCAGTACTTC
TRBJ2-5 | TRBV10-1 | many | . | CASSDQGTAGGETQYF | TGCGCCAGCAGTGACCAAGGTACAGCGGGTGGGGAGACCCAGTACTTC
TRBJ2-7 | TRBV20-1 | many | TRBD1 | CSARDGQGDSYEQYF | TGCAGTGCTAGAGATGGTCAGGGGGATTCCTACGAGCAGTACTTC
TRBJ1-2 | TRBV20-1 | many | TRBD1 | CSADSGQGWWGYTF | TGCAGTGCTGATTCGGGACAGGGGTGGTGGGGCTACACCTTC
TRBJ2-7 | TRBV3-1 | . | . | CAISQDDGREQYF | TGTGCCATCAGCCAAGATGATGGGCGGGAGCAGTACTTC
TRBJ2-3 | TRBV28 | many | . | CASTGAKGTDTQYF | TGTGCCAGCACCGGGGCAAAGGGCACAGATACGCAGTATTTT
TRBJ2-1 | TRBV20-1 | many | TRBD2 | CSASAGTSGSSEQFF | TGCAGTGCTAGTGCCGGGACTAGCGGGAGTAGTGAGCAGTTCTTC
TRBJ2-5 | TRBV19 | many | . | CASSDQNQETQYF | TGTGCCAGTAGTGACCAGAATCAAGAGACCCAGTACTTC
TRBJ2-7 | TRBV5-5 | many | . | CASSERGVLRQYF | TGTGCCAGCAGCGAAAGGGGGGTCCTCAGGCAGTACTTC
TRBJ2-1 | TRBV7-2 | many | . | CASSPQPETGEQFF | TGTGCCAGCAGCCCACAACCCGAGACGGGTGAGCAGTTCTTC
TRBJ2-2 | TRBV4-3 | . | . | CASSQAVGGYGELFF | TGCGCCAGCAGCCAAGCCGTGGGCGGTTACGGGGAGCTGTTTTTT
TRBJ2-7 | TRBV11-2 | few | . | CASSSGGRNSQGRNEQYF | TGTGCCAGCAGCTCAGGGGGGCGTAACTCGCAGGGGAGGAACGAGCAGTACTTC
TRBJ2-6 | TRBV3-1 | many | . | CASSHPTPGAQAGANVLTF | TGTGCCAGCAGCCATCCAACGCCAGGGGCCCAGGCTGGGGCCAACGTCCTGACTTTC
TRBJ2-1 | TRBV9 | many | TRBD2 | CASSPAGVVDEQFF | TGTGCCAGCAGCCCAGCGGGAGTGGTAGATGAGCAGTTCTTC
TRBJ1-1 | TRBV6-1 | many | . | CASIPDGRRAFF | TGTGCCAGCATCCCAGACGGACGGCGGGCTTTCTTT
TRBJ1-6 | TRBV6-1 | . | TRBD1 | CASSSEDRVKRSPLHF | TGTGCCAGCAGTTCAGAGGACAGGGTGAAGCGTTCACCCCTCCACTTT
TRBJ2-2 | TRBV12-3/TRBV12-4 | many | . | CASSLGQVGGELFF | TGTGCCAGCAGTTTAGGGCAAGTAGGCGGGGAGCTGTTTTTT
TRBJ2-7 | TRBV6-1 | few | . | CASSPREGASDEQYF | TGTGCCAGCAGCCCCAGGGAGGGGGCCAGCGACGAGCAGTACTTC
TRBJ2-7 | TRBV12-3/TRBV12-4 | many | TRBD1 | CASKRQGINEQYF | TGTGCCAGCAAGCGACAGGGGATAAACGAGCAGTACTTC
TRBJ2-1 | TRBV5-1 | . | . | CASSEQEHNEQFF | TGCGCCAGCAGCGAACAGGAACACAATGAGCAGTTCTTC